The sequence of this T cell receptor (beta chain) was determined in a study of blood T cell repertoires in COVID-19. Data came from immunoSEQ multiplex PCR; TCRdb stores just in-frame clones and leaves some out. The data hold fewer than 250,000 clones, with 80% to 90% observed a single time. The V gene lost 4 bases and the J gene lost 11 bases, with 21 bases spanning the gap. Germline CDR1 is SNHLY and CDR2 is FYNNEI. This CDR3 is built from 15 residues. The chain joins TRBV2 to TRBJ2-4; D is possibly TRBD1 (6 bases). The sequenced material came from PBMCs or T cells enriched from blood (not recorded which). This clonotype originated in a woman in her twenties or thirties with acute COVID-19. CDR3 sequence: CASSAQDSRSVLQYF. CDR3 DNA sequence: TGTGCCAGCAGTGCCCAGGACAGTCGTTCTGTGCTTCAGTACTTC.